This section outlines one T cell receptor (beta chain) sequence together with its context. The antigen remains unidentified. V dropped 2 bases and J dropped 6 bases, with 16 bases sitting between them. This CDR3 is built from 15 residues. Germline V gene data show CDR1 as SEHNR and CDR2 as FQNEAQ (reference sequence). It was with 60 Vbeta and 13 Jbeta primers that the PCR ran. TCRdb's table, derived via immunoSEQ multiplex PCR, lists solely in-frame clones and lacks some. Of some 140,000 clones in the sample, about three quarters are singletons; the top ten hold over 1%. These data are taken from a study of cytomegalovirus exposure and HLA in healthy donors. Study-wide results and caveats: Later work showed greater clonal expansion in HLA-associated TCR beta chains than in equally common others.

This TCR was recovered from a woman in her thirties or forties in good health and CMV-seronegative. The sequencing sample was made of PBMCs. The V and J genes are TRBV7-9 and TRBJ1-2; D perhaps matches TRBD1 (5 bases). This CDR3 is CASSLSTDNSDGYTF. CDR3 coding DNA: TGTGCCAGCAGCTTATCGACAGACAATTCCGATGGCTACACCTTC.